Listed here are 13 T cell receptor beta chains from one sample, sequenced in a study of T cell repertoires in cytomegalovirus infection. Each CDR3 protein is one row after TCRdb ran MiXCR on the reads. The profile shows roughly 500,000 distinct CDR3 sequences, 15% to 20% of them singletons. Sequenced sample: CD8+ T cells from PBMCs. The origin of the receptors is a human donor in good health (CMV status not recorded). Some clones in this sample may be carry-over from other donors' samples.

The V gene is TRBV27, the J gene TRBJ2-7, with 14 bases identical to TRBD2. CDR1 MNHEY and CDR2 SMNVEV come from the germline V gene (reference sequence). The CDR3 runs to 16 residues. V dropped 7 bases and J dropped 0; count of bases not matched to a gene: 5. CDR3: CASTRTSGRFSYEQYF. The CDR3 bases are TGTGCCAGCACCCGGACTAGCGGGAGGTTCTCCTACGAGCAGTACTTC.

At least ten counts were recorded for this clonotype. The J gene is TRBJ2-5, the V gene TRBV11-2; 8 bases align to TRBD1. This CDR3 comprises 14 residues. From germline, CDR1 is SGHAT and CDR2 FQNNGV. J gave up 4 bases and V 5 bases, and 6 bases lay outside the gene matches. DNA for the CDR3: TGTGCCAGCAGCCCCAAAACAGGGGGAGAGACCCAGTACTTC. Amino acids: CASSPKTGGETQYF.

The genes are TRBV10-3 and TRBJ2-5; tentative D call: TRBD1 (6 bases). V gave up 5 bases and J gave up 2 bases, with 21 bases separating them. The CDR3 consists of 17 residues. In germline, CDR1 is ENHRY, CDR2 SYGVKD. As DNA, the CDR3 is TGTGCCATCAGTTCCTACAGGGATGCGGTTGAACAAGAGACCCAGTACTTC. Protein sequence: CAISSYRDAVEQETQYF.

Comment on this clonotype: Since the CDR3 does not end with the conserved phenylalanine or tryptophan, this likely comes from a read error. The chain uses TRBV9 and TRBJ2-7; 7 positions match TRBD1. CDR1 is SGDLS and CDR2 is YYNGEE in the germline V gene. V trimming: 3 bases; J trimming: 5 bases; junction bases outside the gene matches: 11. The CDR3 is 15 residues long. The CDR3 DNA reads TGTGCCAGCAGCGAGACTGCAGGGGGATTCGACGAGCAGTACTTA. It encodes CASSETAGGFDEQYL.

CDR3 protein: CASSKMGRSDEQFF. CDR3 coding DNA: TGTGCCAGCAGTAAGATGGGGCGTAGCGATGAGCAGTTCTTC. This chain uses TRBV2 with TRBJ2-1; the D gene could be TRBD1 or TRBD2 (5 bases each). The CDR3 spans 14 residues. Germline CDR1 and CDR2: SNHLY and FYNNEI. V was trimmed by 5 bases and J by 8 bases, leaving 16 bases between them.

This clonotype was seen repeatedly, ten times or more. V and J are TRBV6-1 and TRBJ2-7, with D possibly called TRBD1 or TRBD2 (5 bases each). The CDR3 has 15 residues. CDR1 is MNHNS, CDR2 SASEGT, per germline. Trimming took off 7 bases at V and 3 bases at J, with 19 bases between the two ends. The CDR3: CASTPGRGGIYEQYF. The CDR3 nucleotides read TGTGCCAGCACCCCGGGGCGCGGAGGAATCTACGAGCAGTACTTC.

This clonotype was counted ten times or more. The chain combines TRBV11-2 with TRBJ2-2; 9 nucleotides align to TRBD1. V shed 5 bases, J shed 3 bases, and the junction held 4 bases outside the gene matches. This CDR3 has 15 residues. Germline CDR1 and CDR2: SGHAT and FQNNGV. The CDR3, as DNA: TGTGCCAGCAGCCCCTGGACAGGGGACACCGGGGAGCTGTTTTTT. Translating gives CASSPWTGDTGELFF.

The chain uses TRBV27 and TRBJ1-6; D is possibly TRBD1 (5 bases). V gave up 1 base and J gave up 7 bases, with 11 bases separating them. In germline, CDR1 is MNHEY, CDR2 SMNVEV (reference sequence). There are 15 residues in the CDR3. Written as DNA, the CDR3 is TGTGCCAGCAGTTTATTTGCAGGGTTGAATTCACCCCTCCACTTT. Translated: CASSLFAGLNSPLHF.

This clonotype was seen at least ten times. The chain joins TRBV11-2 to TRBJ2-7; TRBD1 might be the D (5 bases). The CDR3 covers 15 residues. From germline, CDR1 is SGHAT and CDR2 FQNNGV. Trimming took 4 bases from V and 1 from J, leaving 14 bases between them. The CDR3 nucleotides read TGTGCCAGCAGCTGGGGCGGTGTCAGGTCCTACGAGCAGTACTTC. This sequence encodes CASSWGGVRSYEQYF.

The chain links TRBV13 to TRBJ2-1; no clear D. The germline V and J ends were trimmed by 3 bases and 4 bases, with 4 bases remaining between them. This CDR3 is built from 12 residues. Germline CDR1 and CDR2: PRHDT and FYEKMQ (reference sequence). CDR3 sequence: CASSFEYNEQFF. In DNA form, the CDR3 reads TGTGCCAGCAGCTTTGAATACAATGAGCAGTTCTTC.

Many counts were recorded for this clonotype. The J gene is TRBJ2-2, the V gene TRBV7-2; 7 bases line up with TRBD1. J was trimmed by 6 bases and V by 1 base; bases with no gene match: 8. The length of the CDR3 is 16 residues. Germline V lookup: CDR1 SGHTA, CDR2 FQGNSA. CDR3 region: CASSLGVTGSSGELFF. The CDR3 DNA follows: TGTGCCAGCAGCTTAGGAGTGACAGGGAGCTCCGGGGAGCTGTTTTTT.

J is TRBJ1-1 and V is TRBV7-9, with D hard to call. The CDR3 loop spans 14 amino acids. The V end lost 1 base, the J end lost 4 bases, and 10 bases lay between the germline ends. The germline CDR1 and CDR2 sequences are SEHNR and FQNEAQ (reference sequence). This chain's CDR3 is CASSLVIEGTEAFF. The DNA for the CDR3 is TGTGCCAGCAGCTTAGTAATTGAGGGCACTGAAGCTTTCTTT.

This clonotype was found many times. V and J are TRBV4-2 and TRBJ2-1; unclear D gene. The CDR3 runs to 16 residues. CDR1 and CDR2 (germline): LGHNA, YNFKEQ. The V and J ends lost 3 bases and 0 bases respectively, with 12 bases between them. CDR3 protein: CASSQATMSSYNEQFF. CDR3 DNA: TGTGCCAGCAGCCAGGCTACGATGAGCTCCTACAATGAGCAGTTCTTC.